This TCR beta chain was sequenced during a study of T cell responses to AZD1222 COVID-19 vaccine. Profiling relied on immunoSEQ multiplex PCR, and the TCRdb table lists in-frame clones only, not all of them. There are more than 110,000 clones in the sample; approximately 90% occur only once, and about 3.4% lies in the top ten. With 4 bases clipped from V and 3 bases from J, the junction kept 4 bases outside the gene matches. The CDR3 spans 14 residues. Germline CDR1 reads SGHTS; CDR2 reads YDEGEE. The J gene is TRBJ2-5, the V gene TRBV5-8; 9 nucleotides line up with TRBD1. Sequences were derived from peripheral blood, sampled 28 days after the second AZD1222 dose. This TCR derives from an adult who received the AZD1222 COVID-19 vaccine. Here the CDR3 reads CASSPRTGEETQYF. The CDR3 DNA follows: TGTGCCAGCAGCCCCCGGACAGGGGAAGAGACCCAGTACTTC.